This is a list of T cell receptor beta chains from one sample in a study of metastatic and nonmetastatic thyroid tumors. TCRdb reanalyzed the PCR reads via MiXCR. The sample lists some 29,000 clones, approximately 3.7% occurring once. The sequenced sample was blood. All receptors come from a male donor with papillary thyroid cancer or a benign thyroid nodule (not recorded which). Some clones in this sample may be carry-over from other donors' samples. The CDR3 runs from the conserved cysteine through the conserved F or W.

TRBJ1-5 | TRBV5-1 | CASSPGTGFTQPQHF
TRBJ1-1 | TRBV12-5 | CASGKGGASVGDTEAFF
TRBJ2-1 | TRBV30 | CAWSLDRDWSYNEQFF
TRBJ1-2 | TRBV6-1 | CASKESGPVNYGYTF
TRBJ1-2 | TRBV7-9 | CASIMTGVNYGYTF
TRBJ2-1 | TRBV20-1 | CSAKRAYNEQFF
TRBJ1-2 | TRBV20-1 | CSARSAGQGVAFYGYTF
TRBJ2-7 | TRBV20-1 | CSALRDRVSYEQYF
TRBJ2-7 | TRBV7-2 | CASTSQESEQYF
TRBJ2-3 | TRBV9 | CASSDGTGDTQYF
TRBJ2-3 | TRBV27 | CASSSYGDTQYF
TRBJ1-6 | TRBV6-1 | CASSDRGSPLHF
TRBJ1-6 | TRBV5-1 | CASSSGTENSPLHF